The entry below gives a single TCR beta chain sequence along with its context. The sample comes from a study of blood T cell repertoires in COVID-19. CDR3 length equals 14 residues. From germline, CDR1 is ENHRY and CDR2 SYGVKD. J gave up 6 bases and V 7 bases, and 7 bases lay outside the gene matches. Produced via immunoSEQ multiplex PCR; TCRdb's table is partial and in-frame only. The data contain 200,000 to 250,000 clones, 86% of them singletons. This sequence joins TRBV10-3 and TRBJ2-3; 10 bases are a match to TRBD2. Sequencing was carried out using peripheral blood. The receptor was isolated from a man in his fifties or sixties with acute or convalescent COVID-19. The DNA of the CDR3 is TGTGCCATCAATCCTAGCGGGAGCGGGGATACGCAGTATTTT. Amino acids: CAINPSGSGDTQYF.